The clone carrying this T cell receptor beta chain was counted many times. The antigen is undetermined. The sample is drawn from a study of neurological immune-mediated disorders. cDNA was made by 5'RACE with 10-nucleotide random UMIs. The authors obtained over 200 million TCR-beta sequences from 15-18 subjects per sequencing run. TCRdb independently ran MiXCR on the 5' RACE reads; one entry per CDR3 protein. This sample has just over 95,000 distinct CDR3 sequences, with roughly 3.5% found just once. Germline CDR1 and CDR2: LNHDA and SQIVND (reference sequence). The CDR3 contains 13 residues. Trimming left V 0 bases short and J 6 bases short, with 6 bases between. The unsorted libraries were generated from a total of 2 million PBMCs, which had been stored in RNAlater at -80 C. General observations from the study: The most TCR clonal expansion was seen in HTLV-1-associated myelopathy, and the least was seen in multiple sclerosis, which fell below healthy controls.

Specimen: PBMCs. The clonotype was recovered from a woman younger than 35 with multiple sclerosis. V is TRBV19 and J is TRBJ1-5; no definite D call. Written as DNA, the CDR3 is TGTGCCAGTAGTATAGAGTCCGGTCAGCCCCAGCATTTT. Protein: CASSIESGQPQHF.